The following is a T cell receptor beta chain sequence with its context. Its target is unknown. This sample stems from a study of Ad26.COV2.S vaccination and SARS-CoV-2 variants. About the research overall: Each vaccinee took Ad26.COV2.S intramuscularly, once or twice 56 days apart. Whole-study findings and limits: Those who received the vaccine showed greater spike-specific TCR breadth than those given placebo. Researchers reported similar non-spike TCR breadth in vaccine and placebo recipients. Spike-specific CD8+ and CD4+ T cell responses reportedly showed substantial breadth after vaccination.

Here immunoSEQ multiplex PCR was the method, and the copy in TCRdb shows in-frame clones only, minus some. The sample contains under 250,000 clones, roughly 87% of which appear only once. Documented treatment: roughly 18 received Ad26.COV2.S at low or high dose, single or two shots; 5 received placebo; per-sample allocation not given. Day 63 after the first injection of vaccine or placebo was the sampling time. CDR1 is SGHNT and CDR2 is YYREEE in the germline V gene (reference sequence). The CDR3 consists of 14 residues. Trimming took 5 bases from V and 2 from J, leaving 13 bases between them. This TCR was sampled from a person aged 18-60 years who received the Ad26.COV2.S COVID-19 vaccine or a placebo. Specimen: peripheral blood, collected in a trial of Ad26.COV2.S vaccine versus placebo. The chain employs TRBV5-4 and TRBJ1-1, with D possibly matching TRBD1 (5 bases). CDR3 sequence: CASSFPGTNTEAFF. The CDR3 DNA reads TGTGCCAGCAGTTTCCCCGGGACCAACACTGAAGCTTTCTTT.